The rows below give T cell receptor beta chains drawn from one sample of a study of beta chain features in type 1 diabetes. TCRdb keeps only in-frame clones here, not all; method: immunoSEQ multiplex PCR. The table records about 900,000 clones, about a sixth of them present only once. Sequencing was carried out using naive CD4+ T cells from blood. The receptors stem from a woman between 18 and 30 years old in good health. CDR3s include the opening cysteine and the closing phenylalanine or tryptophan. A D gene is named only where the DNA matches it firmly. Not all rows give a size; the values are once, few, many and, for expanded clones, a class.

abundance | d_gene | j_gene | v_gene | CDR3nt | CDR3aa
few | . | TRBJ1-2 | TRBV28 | TGTGCCAGCACCGGGACCTCAATGAGGAATAACTATGGCTACACCTTC | CASTGTSMRNNYGYTF
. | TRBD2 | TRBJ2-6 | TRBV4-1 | TGCGCCAGCAGCCAAGCCTCGGGGGGGCCTGGGGCCAACGTCCTGACTTTC | CASSQASGGPGANVLTF
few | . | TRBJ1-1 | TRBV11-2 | TGTGCCAGCAGCTATCAGGGGAGGTCTGAAGCTTTCTTT | CASSYQGRSEAFF
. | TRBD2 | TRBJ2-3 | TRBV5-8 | TGTGCCAGCAGAGGGACTAGTTTACTCACAGATACGCAGTATTTT | CASRGTSLLTDTQYF
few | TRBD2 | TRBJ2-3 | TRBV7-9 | TGTGCCAGCAGCCCGGGACTAGCAACTAATACGCAGTATTTT | CASSPGLATNTQYF
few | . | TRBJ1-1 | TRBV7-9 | TGTGCCAGCAGCGCCCAGGGGAGCACTGAAGCTTTCTTT | CASSAQGSTEAFF
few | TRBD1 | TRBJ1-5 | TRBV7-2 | TGTGCCAGCAGCCATTACAGGGGGAGAGGAGGGCGAAATCAGCCCCAGCATTTT | CASSHYRGRGGRNQPQHF
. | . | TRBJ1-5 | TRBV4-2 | TGTGCCAGCAGCCAAGAGGGAGGGGATGGCAATCAGCCCCAGCATTTT | CASSQEGGDGNQPQHF
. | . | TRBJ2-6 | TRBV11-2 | TGTGCCAGCAGCTCCCCCCACTCTGGGGCCAACGTCCTGACTTTC | CASSSPHSGANVLTF
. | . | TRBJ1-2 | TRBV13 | TGTGCCAGCAGCTTAAACACGGCCGCTTCTGGCTACACCTTC | CASSLNTAASGYTF
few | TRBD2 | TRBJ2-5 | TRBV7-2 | TGTGCCAGCAGTCCCGGGACTAGCGGCGTATTCCAAGAGACCCAGTACTTC | CASSPGTSGVFQETQYF
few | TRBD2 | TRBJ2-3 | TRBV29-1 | TGCAGCGTTGAGGTAGCGGGAGGCACAGATACGCAGTATTTT | CSVEVAGGTDTQYF
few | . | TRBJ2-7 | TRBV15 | TGTGCCACCAGCAGAGTTGACGGCTTAGGCGAGCAGTACTTC | CATSRVDGLGEQYF
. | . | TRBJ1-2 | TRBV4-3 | TGCGCCAGCAGCCAAGAATTCAGGGGAATCGCTAATTCTGGCTACACCTTC | CASSQEFRGIANSGYTF
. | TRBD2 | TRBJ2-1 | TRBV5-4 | TGTGCCAGCAGCTTGCGTCTAGCGGGAGGGCCATCCTACAATGAGCAGTTCTTC | CASSLRLAGGPSYNEQFF
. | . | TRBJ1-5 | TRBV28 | TGTGCCAGCAGTTTGACTGCCAATCAGCCCCAGCATTTT | CASSLTANQPQHF
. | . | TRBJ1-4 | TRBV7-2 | TGTGCCAGCAGCCCGGGACCATTGGGGGAACTGTTTTTT | CASSPGPLGELFF
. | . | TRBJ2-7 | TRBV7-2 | TGTGCCAGCAGCTTAGGCGTAAACTTCCCCTACGAGCAGTACTTC | CASSLGVNFPYEQYF
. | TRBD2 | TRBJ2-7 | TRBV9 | TGTGCCAGCAGCGTAGACGGGACTAGCGGATCCTACGAGCAGTACTTC | CASSVDGTSGSYEQYF
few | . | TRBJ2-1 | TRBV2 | TGTGCCAGCCGCAAGGGTTTTGTAAAAAACAATGAGCAGTTCTTC | CASRKGFVKNNEQFF
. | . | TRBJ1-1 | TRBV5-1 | TGCGCCAGCAGTTACGACACTTTGAACACTGAAGCTTTCTTT | CASSYDTLNTEAFF
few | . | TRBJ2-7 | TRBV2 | TGTGCCAGCAGTGATGGGGTCTACGAGCAGTACTTC | CASSDGVYEQYF
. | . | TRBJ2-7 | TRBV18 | TGTGCCAGCTCCGAGACTGATTACGAGCAGTACTTC | CASSETDYEQYF
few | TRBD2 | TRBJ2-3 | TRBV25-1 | TGTGCCAGCAGTGAATCGGGGACTAGCGGCACAGATACGCAGTATTTT | CASSESGTSGTDTQYF
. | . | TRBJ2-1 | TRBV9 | TGTGCCAGCAGCGTATACGGAGGGGGGGTGAATGAGCAGTTCTTC | CASSVYGGGVNEQFF
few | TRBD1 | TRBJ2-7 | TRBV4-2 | TGTGCCAGCAGCCAAGCACCGGGACAGGGGCCCCACGAGCAGTACTTC | CASSQAPGQGPHEQYF
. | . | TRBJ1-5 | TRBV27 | TGTGCCAGCAGTCCAACTACCGGGACAAGACGCAATCAGCCCCAGCATTTT | CASSPTTGTRRNQPQHF
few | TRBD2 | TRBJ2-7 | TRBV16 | TGTGCCAGCAGCCAATCGATAGTAGCGGGAAGCTACGAGCAGTACTTC | CASSQSIVAGSYEQYF
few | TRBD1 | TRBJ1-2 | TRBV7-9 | TGTGCCAGCAGCTTAGGTGTCGGGACAGGGGGAAATGGCTACACCTTC | CASSLGVGTGGNGYTF
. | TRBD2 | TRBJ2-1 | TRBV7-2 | TGTGCCAGCAGCTTGGGGGGAGGGCACGGTGAGCAGTTCTTC | CASSLGGGHGEQFF